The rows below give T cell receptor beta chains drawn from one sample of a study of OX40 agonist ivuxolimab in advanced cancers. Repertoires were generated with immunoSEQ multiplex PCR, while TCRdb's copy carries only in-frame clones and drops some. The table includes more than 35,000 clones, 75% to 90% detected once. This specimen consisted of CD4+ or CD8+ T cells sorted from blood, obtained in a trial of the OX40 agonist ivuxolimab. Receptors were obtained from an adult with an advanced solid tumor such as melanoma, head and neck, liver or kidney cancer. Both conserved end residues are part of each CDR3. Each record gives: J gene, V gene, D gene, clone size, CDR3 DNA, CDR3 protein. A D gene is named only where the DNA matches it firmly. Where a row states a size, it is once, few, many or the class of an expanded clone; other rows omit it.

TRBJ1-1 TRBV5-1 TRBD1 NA TGCGCCAGCAGCTGGATTCCGGGACAGGGGTTTAACACTGAAGCTTTCTTT CASSWIPGQGFNTEAFF
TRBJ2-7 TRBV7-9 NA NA TGTGCCAGCAGCTCCCCGTGGCTACAGGGTGGTGCCGAGCAGTACTTC CASSSPWLQGGAEQYF
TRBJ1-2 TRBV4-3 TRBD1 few TGCGCCAGCAGCCCAGGGGCAGGGGGCTCACCGGACGGCTACACCTTC CASSPGAGGSPDGYTF
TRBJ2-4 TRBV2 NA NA TGTGCCAGCAGTGATCGTGGGCCGGGAAAAAACATTCAGTACTTC CASSDRGPGKNIQYF
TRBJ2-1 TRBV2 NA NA TGTGCCAGAGGGGGACCCGCTTTTGTTGATGAGCAGTTCTTC CARGGPAFVDEQFF
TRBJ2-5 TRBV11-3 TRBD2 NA TGTGCCAGCAGCTTGGGACTAGATGCTCAAGAGACCCAGTACTTC CASSLGLDAQETQYF
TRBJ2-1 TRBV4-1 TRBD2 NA TGCGCCAGCAAACTAGCGGTGGGGGACAATGAGCAGTTCTTC CASKLAVGDNEQFF
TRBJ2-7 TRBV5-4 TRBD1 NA TGTGCCAGCAGCAAAGACAGGGGAACATACGAGCAGTACTTC CASSKDRGTYEQYF
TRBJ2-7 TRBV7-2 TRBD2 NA TGTGCCAGCAGCTTGACTAGCAGTGCCTACGAGCAGTACTTC CASSLTSSAYEQYF
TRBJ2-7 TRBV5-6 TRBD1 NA TGTGCCAGCAGCTTGGCCGAGTTAGGGACAGGGTTCGGCGAGCAGTACTTC CASSLAELGTGFGEQYF
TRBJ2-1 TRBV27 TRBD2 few TGTGCCAGCAGTTTAAGACTAGCGGGGAGCTCCTACAATGAGCAGTTCTTC CASSLRLAGSSYNEQFF
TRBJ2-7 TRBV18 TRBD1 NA TGTGCCAGCTCAGCCGGACAGGGTGGTTACGAGCAGTACTTC CASSAGQGGYEQYF
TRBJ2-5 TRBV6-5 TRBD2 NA TGTGCCAGCAGTTCTCGTACTACCGGGGGGGAGACCCAGTACTTC CASSSRTTGGETQYF
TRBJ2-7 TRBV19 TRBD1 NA TGTGCCAGTAGTAAGTGGGACAGCTACGAGCAGTACTTC CASSKWDSYEQYF
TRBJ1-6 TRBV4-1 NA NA TGCGCCAGCAGCCGGGAACCAGGGTGGTCACCCCTCCACTTT CASSREPGWSPLHF
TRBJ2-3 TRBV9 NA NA TGTGCCAGCAGCGTAGAGCCATTTCCCGCAGATACGCAGTATTTT CASSVEPFPADTQYF
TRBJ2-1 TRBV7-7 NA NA TGTGCCAGCAGCTCCCTTCAGGGGTTTGAGCAGTTCTTC CASSSLQGFEQFF
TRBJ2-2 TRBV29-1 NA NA TGCAGCGTTAAGACAGGAGACACCGGGGAGCTGTTTTTT CSVKTGDTGELFF
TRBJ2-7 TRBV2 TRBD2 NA TGTGCCAGCAGGGCTACTAGCGGACCCTACGAGCAGTACTTC CASRATSGPYEQYF
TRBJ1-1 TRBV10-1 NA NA TGCGCCAGCAGTGACTTAGGCACTGAAGCTTTCTTT CASSDLGTEAFF
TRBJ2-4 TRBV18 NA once TGTGCCAGCTCACCGACGGTGGGCGAACGGGACATTCAGTACTTC CASSPTVGERDIQYF
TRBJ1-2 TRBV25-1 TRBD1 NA TGTGCCAGCAGACAAAGAAAAGACAGGGGAGGGTCGGACTATGGCTACACCTTC CASRQRKDRGGSDYGYTF
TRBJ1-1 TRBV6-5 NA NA TGTGCCAGCAGTTACAACCCCCTCACTGAAGCTTTCTTT CASSYNPLTEAFF
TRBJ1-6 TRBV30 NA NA TGTGCCTGGAGCCGTAGCTCCTATAATTCACCCCTCCACTTT CAWSRSSYNSPLHF
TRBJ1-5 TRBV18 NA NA TGTGCCAGCTCACAGCAGATTTCTAGCAATCAGCCCCAGCATTTT CASSQQISSNQPQHF
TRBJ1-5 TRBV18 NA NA TGTGCCAGCTCCCTAGAGGCGGCCAATCAGCCCCAGCATTTT CASSLEAANQPQHF
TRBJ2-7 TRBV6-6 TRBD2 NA TGTGCCAGCAGTTACGAAGCGGGGTCCACCTCCTACGAGCAGTACTTC CASSYEAGSTSYEQYF
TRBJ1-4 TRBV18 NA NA TGTGCCAGCTCCCCCACCCAGGAGGAAAAACTGTTTTTT CASSPTQEEKLFF
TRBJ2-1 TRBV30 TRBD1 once TGTGCCTGGAGTGTAGGGGGCGGATACTCCTACAATGAGCAGTTCTTC CAWSVGGGYSYNEQFF
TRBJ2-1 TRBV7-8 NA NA TGTGCCAGCAGCTTCGGGACAAATGAGCAGTTCTTC CASSFGTNEQFF
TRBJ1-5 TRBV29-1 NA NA TGCAGCGTGCGGGGGGTAGAGGGTCAGCCCCAGCATTTT CSVRGVEGQPQHF
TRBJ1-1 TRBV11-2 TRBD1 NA TGTGCCAGCGGCCTACTACAGGGGTCGAACACTGAAGCTTTCTTT CASGLLQGSNTEAFF
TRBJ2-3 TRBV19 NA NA TGTGCCAGTAGTATTCGGCAGATAGATACGCAGTATTTT CASSIRQIDTQYF